These 26 T cell receptor beta chains came from one sample sequenced in a study of shared clonotypes between healthy human individuals. The table came from immunoSEQ multiplex PCR; TCRdb's copy has only in-frame clones and leaves some out. In the table there are hundreds of thousands of clones, approximately 96% of which are singletons. Naive-designated CD8 cells lacked CD45RO, were positively enriched for CCR7, and omitted terminally differentiated effector memory CD45RA+ cells. Specimen: naive CD8+ T cells sorted from blood. Every receptor here comes from a woman aged 25-40 years in good health.

Turning to this clone: Distinct nucleotide sequences in the sample also encode this CDR3. In nucleotides, the CDR3 is TGTGCCAGCAGCTTGGTCACAGCCTACGAGCAGTACTTC. Translation: CASSLVTAYEQYF. The chain joins TRBV5-6 to TRBJ2-7; D is undetermined. The germline V and J ends were trimmed by 0 bases and 2 bases, with 6 bases remaining between them. Germline CDR1 and CDR2: SGHDT and YYEEEE. This CDR3 region has 13 residues.

The gene calls are TRBV9 and TRBJ1-4; 9 bases line up with TRBD1. The CDR3 covers 14 residues. Trimming took 2 bases from V and 7 from J; bases not matched to a gene: 3. Germline V gene data show CDR1 as SGDLS and CDR2 as YYNGEE. CDR3 residues: CASSVGTGLEKLFF. The CDR3 region has the DNA TGTGCCAGCAGCGTCGGGACAGGGCTTGAAAAACTGTTTTTT.

J is TRBJ1-5 and V is TRBV5-1; TRBD1 matches at 9 bases. The CDR3 spans 13 residues. Germline-derived CDR1 and CDR2 are SGHRS and YFSETQ. Trimming at V came to 4 bases and at J to 5 bases, leaving 1 base not matched to a gene. CDR3 residues: CASSRDRDQPQHF. CDR3 DNA sequence: TGCGCCAGCAGCCGGGACAGGGATCAGCCCCAGCATTTT.

This chain uses TRBV29-1 with TRBJ2-3; 11 bases fit TRBD2. Germline V lookup: CDR1 SQVTM, CDR2 ANQGSEA. The CDR3 is made up of 14 amino acids. The J segment lost 5 bases and the V segment lost 5 bases, leaving 6 bases of the junction unmatched. Here the CDR3 reads CSVSLGLAGDTQYF. The CDR3 nucleotides read TGCAGCGTTTCCCTTGGACTAGCGGGAGATACGCAGTATTTT.

V usage is TRBV5-8 and J usage is TRBJ1-5; maybe TRBD1 (5 bases). Looked up from germline, CDR1 is SGHTS and CDR2 is YDEGEE. This CDR3 spans 14 amino acids. V was clipped by 4 bases and J by 1 base, with 9 bases between them. CDR3 coding DNA: TGTGCCAGCAGCCTAGACAGAAGCAATCAGCCCCAGCATTTT. Amino acids: CASSLDRSNQPQHF.

V gene TRBV10-3 combines with J gene TRBJ2-2; no clear D gene. This CDR3 is 15 amino acids long. Germline CDR1 is ENHRY and CDR2 is SYGVKD. V shed 0 bases and J shed 5 bases, with 10 bases lying between them. CDR3 sequence reads: CAISESTGVTGELFF. The CDR3 DNA reads TGTGCCATCAGTGAGTCTACCGGCGTAACCGGGGAGCTGTTTTTT.

This chain joins TRBV6-1 and TRBJ2-1; the match to TRBD2 covers 7 bases. The CDR3 has 14 amino acids. Trimming removed 8 bases from V and 6 bases from J; junction bases left unmatched: 10. The germline gives CDR1 MNHNS, CDR2 SASEGT. The CDR3 reads CASPSPGGGNEQFF. The CDR3 DNA reads as TGTGCCAGCCCCTCCCCGGGAGGTGGCAATGAGCAGTTCTTC.

With regard to this clone: The same CDR3 also results from other DNA sequences found in this sample. The chain is built from TRBV27 and TRBJ1-1, with a tentative D call TRBD1 (6 bases). CDR1 MNHEY and CDR2 SMNVEV come from the germline V gene (reference sequence). The CDR3 consists of 14 residues. With 2 bases removed from V and 1 base from J, the gap between germline ends came to 8 bases. This CDR3 is CASSLRTANTEAFF. In DNA, the CDR3 is TGTGCCAGCAGTTTACGGACAGCGAACACTGAAGCTTTCTTT.

The genes are TRBV13 and TRBJ2-7, with no clear D. The CDR3 totals 14 residues. CDR1 PRHDT and CDR2 FYEKMQ come from the germline V gene (reference sequence). Trimming took 0 bases from V and 5 from J, leaving 11 bases between them. The CDR3 DNA follows: TGTGCCAGCAGCTTAGGAAGTCTTAAAAACGAGCAGTACTTC. As protein: CASSLGSLKNEQYF.

As DNA, the CDR3 is TGTGCCAGCAGTGATACTCGAGGAGGGGCTTTTAATGAAAAACTGTTTTTT. This gives the protein CASSDTRGGAFNEKLFF. The rearrangement links TRBV2 to TRBJ1-4, with D perhaps matching TRBD1 (5 bases). The length of the CDR3 is 17 residues. V was cut by 3 bases and J by 4 bases, with 18 bases left in between. The germline V gene encodes CDR1 SNHLY and CDR2 FYNNEI.

V usage is TRBV27 and J usage is TRBJ1-2, with no clear D. V was trimmed by 6 bases and J by 2 bases, leaving 13 bases between them. Germline assignment: CDR1 MNHEY and CDR2 SMNVEV (reference sequence). There are 14 residues in the CDR3. CDR3 sequence: CASSPGARNYGYTF. In DNA, the CDR3 is TGTGCCAGCAGCCCGGGAGCTAGGAACTATGGCTACACCTTC.

This chain connects TRBV4-1 to TRBJ2-7; TRBD2 aligns across 7 bases. Trimming took 5 bases from V and 5 from J; bases not matched to a gene: 9. Germline V gene sequence: CDR1 MGHRA, CDR2 YSYEKL. The CDR3 loop spans 14 amino acids. DNA of the CDR3: TGCGCCAGCAGCTCGGGAGCGGGAATCAACGAGCAGTACTTC. It translates to CASSSGAGINEQYF.

The J gene is TRBJ2-1, the V gene TRBV7-9; tentatively, D is TRBD2 (5 bases). Germline values: CDR1 SEHNR, CDR2 FQNEAQ (reference sequence). This CDR3 has 16 amino acids. Trimming pared 6 bases from V and 1 base from J, leaving 16 bases between. In nucleotides, the CDR3 is TGTGCCAGCAGTGAGAGGGTCCCGGGGTCCTACAATGAGCAGTTCTTC. It translates to CASSERVPGSYNEQFF.

The chain has TRBV4-1 and TRBJ2-7; 8 positions agree with TRBD2. Trimming cost V 1 base and J 5 bases; bases outside gene matches: 10. CDR3 length: 16 amino acids. CDR1 and CDR2 (germline): MGHRA, YSYEKL. The CDR3 DNA sequence: TGCGCCAGCAGCCAAGGTGGGGGACTAGTACTCAACGAGCAGTACTTC. This translates into CASSQGGGLVLNEQYF.

J is TRBJ2-7 and V is TRBV4-2; 11 bases are shared with TRBD2. The CDR3 length is 15 residues. CDR1 and CDR2 from the germline V gene are LGHNA and YNFKEQ. With V trimmed by 2 bases and J by 4 bases, 4 bases remained unmatched. The CDR3 DNA follows: TGTGCCAGCAGCCAACCGACTAGCGGGACTTACGAGCAGTACTTC. This encodes CASSQPTSGTYEQYF.

The chain recombines TRBV29-1 with TRBJ2-7; tentative D call: TRBD1 (6 bases). The CDR3 has 16 amino acids. Germline lookup yields CDR1 SQVTM and CDR2 ANQGSEA. V was shortened by 0 bases and J by 0 bases, with 15 bases between the two germline ends. CDR3 DNA: TGCAGCGTTGAAGAGGCGGTCGGGACAAACTCCTACGAGCAGTACTTC. This sequence encodes CSVEEAVGTNSYEQYF.

The chain employs TRBV2 and TRBJ2-2; D might be TRBD2 (6 bases). V lost 4 bases and J lost 2, with 23 bases in between. The CDR3 has 19 amino acids. Germline assignment: CDR1 SNHLY and CDR2 FYNNEI. This CDR3 is CASSVERDSGYLNTGELFF. The DNA for the CDR3 is TGTGCCAGCAGTGTCGAACGGGACTCTGGGTACCTTAACACCGGGGAGCTGTTTTTT.

The sample holds one count of this clone. Different DNA sequences within this sample yield the same CDR3. J is TRBJ1-1 and V is TRBV28, with D maybe TRBD1 (5 bases). The CDR3 totals 13 residues. V was clipped by 6 bases and J by 4 bases, with 12 bases between them. Germline assignment: CDR1 MDHEN and CDR2 SYDVKM. The CDR3: CASSLTGGTEAFF. The CDR3 nucleotides read TGTGCCAGCAGCCTCACCGGGGGCACTGAAGCTTTCTTT.

The V call is TRBV10-3, the J call TRBJ2-1, with D perhaps given as TRBD1 or TRBD2 (5 bases each). The V and J ends lost 9 bases and 6 bases respectively, with 15 bases between them. This CDR3 spans 13 amino acids. Germline values: CDR1 ENHRY, CDR2 SYGVKD. The CDR3 spells CAMGLGGVNEQFF. The DNA for the CDR3 is TGTGCCATGGGGCTAGGAGGAGTCAATGAGCAGTTCTTC.

V gene TRBV29-1 combines with J gene TRBJ2-1; no clear D gene. The CDR3 runs 16 residues. Germline V gene data show CDR1 as SQVTM and CDR2 as ANQGSEA. The V and J ends lost 3 bases and 2 bases respectively, with 17 bases between them. The CDR3 nucleotides are TGCAGCGTTGACGGCGCCCCCCCGGCAGCCTACAATGAGCAGTTCTTC. It is translated as CSVDGAPPAAYNEQFF.

V gene TRBV2 combines with J gene TRBJ2-4, with D tentatively TRBD1 (5 bases). In germline, CDR1 is SNHLY, CDR2 FYNNEI. V was pared by 2 bases and J by 10 bases, with 15 bases between. The CDR3 is 14 residues long. CDR3 DNA: TGTGCCAGCAGTGAACAGGGCCCAGCATCAATTCAGTACTTC. This sequence encodes CASSEQGPASIQYF.

V usage is TRBV29-1 and J usage is TRBJ1-5; 7 bases align to TRBD1. Losses at the gene ends were 5 bases for V and 0 bases for J; bases not matched to a gene: 4. Per germline, CDR1 SQVTM and CDR2 ANQGSEA. This CDR3 is built from 14 residues. The CDR3 sequence is CSVSGQASNQPQHF. CDR3 DNA sequence: TGCAGCGTTTCAGGACAGGCTAGCAATCAGCCCCAGCATTTT. Full variable domain (remainder filled in from reference TRBV29-1 and TRBJ1-5): SAVISQKPSRDICQRGTSLTIQCQVDSQVTMMFWYRQQPGQSLTLIATANQGSEATYESGFVIDKFPISRPNLTFSTLTVSNMSPEDSSIYLCSVSGQASNQPQHFGDGTRLSIL.

With respect to this clone: The sample carries other DNA sequences with the same CDR3. The chain has TRBV11-2 and TRBJ2-7; D gene ambiguous. V dropped 3 bases and J dropped 3 bases, with 6 bases sitting between them. The CDR3 consists of 12 residues. Germline loops: CDR1 SGHAT, CDR2 FQNNGV. Here the CDR3 reads CASSFGLYEQYF. CDR3 nucleotides: TGTGCCAGCAGCTTTGGTCTCTACGAGCAGTACTTC.

The rearrangement uses TRBV28 and TRBJ2-7; 7 bases line up with TRBD2. Looked up from germline, CDR1 is MDHEN and CDR2 is SYDVKM. J gave up 3 bases and V 4 bases, and 6 bases lay outside the gene matches. The CDR3 runs to 14 residues. CDR3 DNA: TGTGCCAGCAGTTCCAGCGGGACCCACTACGAGCAGTACTTC. Encoded protein: CASSSSGTHYEQYF.

In regard to this clone: At one boundary the junction diverges from the germline segment, which might be a read error. The chain is built from TRBV11-2 and TRBJ2-3; possible D gene TRBD2, 5 bases. This CDR3 contains 15 residues. Germline loops: CDR1 SGHAT, CDR2 FQNNGV. CDR3 loop: CASSIDGNPTDTQYF. CDR3 in DNA: TGTGCCAGCAGCATAGACGGGAACCCCACAGATACGCAGTATTTT.

This rearrangement joins TRBV11-2 to TRBJ2-1, with TRBD2 matching over 7 bases. The CDR3 loop spans 18 amino acids. The V segment lost 5 bases and the J segment 2 bases; nucleotides outside the gene matches: 15. Germline V gene data show CDR1 as SGHAT and CDR2 as FQNNGV. Here the CDR3 DNA reads TGTGCCAGCAGCCACGAATCGGTGTGGGGGGGTACCTACAATGAGCAGTTCTTC. It codes for CASSHESVWGGTYNEQFF.